The 27 T cell receptor beta chains presented below share a single source sample, sequenced in a study of control samples from healthy donors and cancer patients. Some clones are missing from TCRdb's copy, which holds only in-frame ones; the method was immunoSEQ multiplex PCR. The data hold over 100,000 clones, with roughly nine tenths observed a single time. Sequencing used blood. These receptors all come from a human donor in good health. The donor label of this sample is uncertain.

The V gene is TRBV27, the J gene TRBJ1-1; D possibly corresponds to TRBD1 (5 bases). This CDR3 is 15 amino acids long. Trimming stripped 0 bases from V and 3 bases from J, with 11 bases between. The germline V gene has CDR1 MNHEY and CDR2 SMNVEV (reference sequence). As DNA, the CDR3 is TGTGCCAGCAGTTTATCGGGAGGGGTACACACTGAAGCTTTCTTT. It specifies CASSLSGGVHTEAFF.

This chain connects TRBV5-8 to TRBJ1-2; a weak D match, TRBD1 (5 bases). The germline CDR1 and CDR2 sequences are SGHTS and YDEGEE. V gave up 3 bases and J gave up 4 bases, with 16 bases separating them. CDR3 length: 15 residues. CDR3 sequence: CASSSGSGRTYGYTF. The CDR3 DNA is TGTGCCAGCAGCTCGGGGTCAGGGAGGACCTATGGCTACACCTTC.

This clone appeared a single time. The chain uses TRBV7-2 and TRBJ2-4, with D perhaps TRBD2 (5 bases). V shed 1 base and J shed 6 bases, with 10 bases lying between them. Looked up from germline, CDR1 is SGHTA and CDR2 is FQGNSA. The length of the CDR3 is 14 residues. Written as DNA, the CDR3 is TGTGCCAGCAGCTTAGGCCTAAGCGGAAACATTCAGTACTTC. This codes for CASSLGLSGNIQYF.

CDR3: CASSNDRNSPLHF. Here the CDR3 DNA reads TGTGCCAGCAGTAACGACCGAAATTCACCCCTCCACTTT. The gene calls are TRBV2 and TRBJ1-6; no reliable D call. V was trimmed by 5 bases and J by 7 bases, leaving 9 bases between them. CDR1 is SNHLY, CDR2 FYNNEI, per germline. The CDR3 contains 13 residues.

The J gene is TRBJ2-2, the V gene TRBV5-1; weak D call: TRBD2 (6 bases). The CDR3 is made up of 16 amino acids. From germline, CDR1 is SGHRS and CDR2 YFSETQ. The V and J ends lost 2 bases and 0 bases respectively, with 11 bases between them. The CDR3 DNA reads as TGCGCCAGCAGCTTAGGACTAACAACGAACACCGGGGAGCTGTTTTTT. It encodes CASSLGLTTNTGELFF.

CDR3 coding DNA: TGTGCTAGTTCGATGGTCAACGAGCAGTACTTC. It specifies CASSMVNEQYF. The chain is built from TRBV12-5 and TRBJ2-7, with no clear D. Per the germline V gene, CDR1 is LGHNT and CDR2 is FRNRAP. Trimming took off 8 bases at V and 5 bases at J, with 10 bases between the two ends. CDR3 length: 11 amino acids.

A remark on this clone: An end of the junction differs from the germline gene, which may be a read error. The chain links TRBV18 to TRBJ1-1; D unresolved. CDR3 size: 16 residues. Germline loops: CDR1 KGHSH, CDR2 LQKENI. The CDR3 sequence: CASSPFAEEPNNEAFF. The CDR3, as DNA: TGTGCCAGCTCACCATTCGCAGAAGAACCTAACAATGAAGCTTTCTTT.

This rearrangement joins TRBV23-1 to TRBJ2-6, with no clear D. TRBV23-1 is sorted into the ORF group, with uncertain function. CDR3 length: 19 residues. V dropped 0 bases and J dropped 1 base, with 16 bases sitting between them. CDR3 sequence reads: CASSQSRTATNSGANVLTF. The CDR3 nucleotides are TGCGCCAGCAGTCAATCGAGAACAGCTACAAATTCTGGGGCCAACGTCCTGACTTTC.

The chain has TRBV5-1 and TRBJ1-1; 7 positions match TRBD1. This CDR3 is 14 amino acids long. V shed 4 bases, J shed 2 bases, and the junction held 5 bases outside the gene matches. Germline CDR1 SGHRS, CDR2 YFSETQ. The CDR3 protein is CASSAGTVNTEAFF. CDR3 DNA: TGCGCCAGCAGCGCCGGGACAGTTAACACTGAAGCTTTCTTT.

The V and J genes are TRBV27 and TRBJ2-1; 9 nucleotides align to TRBD1. Germline trimming cut 5 bases from V and 6 bases from J; bases unmatched to any gene: 8. Germline V gene data show CDR1 as MNHEY and CDR2 as SMNVEV (reference sequence). The CDR3 contains 15 residues. The CDR3 spells CASSAPGTGSNEQFF. DNA of the CDR3: TGTGCCAGCAGTGCACCCGGGACAGGGTCCAATGAGCAGTTCTTC.

The rearrangement links TRBV2 to TRBJ2-1; 10 bases agree with TRBD2. J lost 8 bases, V lost 5 bases, and 9 bases had no gene match. The CDR3 runs 15 residues. Germline V gene data show CDR1 as SNHLY and CDR2 as FYNNEI. CDR3 nucleotides: TGTGCCAGCAGTCAAAGCGGGGGGGCGTCCTATGAGCAGTTCTTC. Protein sequence: CASSQSGGASYEQFF.

CDR3 nucleotide sequence: TGCGCCAGCAGCTTTCGGGGGGTTAGCTCCTACGAGCAGTACTTC. It encodes CASSFRGVSSYEQYF. This chain links TRBV5-1 with TRBJ2-7; 7 bases are shared with TRBD2. The CDR3 is 15 amino acids. After removal of 2 bases from V and 0 bases from J, the junction contained 5 bases not matched to a gene. Germline V gives CDR1 SGHRS, CDR2 YFSETQ.

V gene TRBV7-9 combines with J gene TRBJ2-2; 10 nucleotides agree with TRBD1. The ends lost 6 bases at V and 5 bases at J; junction bases unmatched: 15. This CDR3 contains 18 residues. Germline CDR1 is SEHNR and CDR2 is FQNEAQ (reference sequence). The CDR3 sequence is CASSTNLGQGVRTGELFF. The CDR3 DNA follows: TGTGCCAGCAGTACCAACCTAGGACAGGGGGTACGGACCGGGGAGCTGTTTTTT.

The chain recombines TRBV2 with TRBJ1-3; no firm D call. Germline V CDR1 and CDR2: SNHLY, FYNNEI. This CDR3 spans 14 amino acids. Trimming cost V 4 bases and J 2 bases, with 9 bases left between them. The CDR3 here is CASSVGKPGNTIYF. The CDR3 nucleotides read TGTGCCAGCAGTGTCGGCAAGCCTGGAAACACCATATATTTT.

The chain carries TRBV7-9 and TRBJ2-5, with 11 bases fitting TRBD2. Germline V gene data show CDR1 as SEHNR and CDR2 as FQNEAQ (reference sequence). With V trimmed by 5 bases and J by 1 base, 6 bases remained unmatched. This CDR3 contains 16 residues. This CDR3 is CASSGGLAGLQETQYF. The CDR3 nucleotides are TGTGCCAGCAGCGGAGGACTAGCGGGTCTCCAAGAGACCCAGTACTTC.

The chain carries TRBV18 and TRBJ2-3; 12 bases agree with TRBD1. The length of the CDR3 is 17 residues. V trimming: 4 bases; J trimming: 1 base; junction bases outside the gene matches: 6. Germline V CDR1 and CDR2: KGHSH, LQKENI. CDR3 sequence (DNA): TGTGCCAGCTCACAAGGGACAGGGGGCTTGGGCACAGATACGCAGTATTTT. This gives the protein CASSQGTGGLGTDTQYF.

The chain has TRBV30 and TRBJ2-2; 10 bases line up with TRBD1. Germline assignment: CDR1 GTSNPN and CDR2 SVGIG (reference sequence). With V trimmed by 2 bases and J by 5 bases, 17 bases remained unmatched. The CDR3 is 19 amino acids. The CDR3 DNA sequence: TGTGCCTGGAGTAGAGACGGGGACAGGGGACCCACGAGGACCGGGGAGCTGTTTTTT. It is translated as CAWSRDGDRGPTRTGELFF.

The rearrangement links TRBV27 to TRBJ1-5, with no clear D. The CDR3 loop spans 11 amino acids. V lost 8 bases and J lost 1, with 3 bases in between. CDR1 and CDR2 (germline): MNHEY, SMNVEV (reference sequence). CDR3 sequence reads: CASSSNQPQHF. The CDR3 nucleotides read TGTGCCAGCTCGAGCAATCAGCCCCAGCATTTT.

V gene TRBV30 combines with J gene TRBJ1-5, with D possibly being TRBD1 (6 bases). CDR3 size: 13 residues. With 5 bases removed from V and 3 bases from J, the gap between germline ends came to 11 bases. Germline CDR1 and CDR2: GTSNPN and SVGIG (reference sequence). The CDR3: CAWGGRLNQPQHF. In DNA, the CDR3 is TGTGCCTGGGGGGGCCGCCTCAATCAGCCCCAGCATTTT.

This clone has only one observation. This chain uses TRBV5-1 with TRBJ1-2; no firm D call. V lost 3 bases and J lost 7, with 22 bases in between. The germline V gene has CDR1 SGHRS and CDR2 YFSETQ. The CDR3 totals 16 residues. Here the CDR3 DNA reads TGCGCCAGCAGCTCGGACGGGATGAGTGGACCCGGTGGCTACACCTTC. It yields the protein CASSSDGMSGPGGYTF.

This clone was seen once. The genes are TRBV25-1 and TRBJ1-3; D is possibly TRBD1 (5 bases). V was clipped by 3 bases and J by 9 bases, with 12 bases between them. CDR1 is MGHDK and CDR2 is SYGVNS in the germline V gene. This CDR3 spans 13 amino acids. CDR3 sequence: CASSDWYQGTIYF. As DNA, the CDR3 is TGTGCCAGCAGTGATTGGTATCAGGGCACCATATATTTT.

The J gene is TRBJ2-7, the V gene TRBV6-6, with D possibly TRBD2 on 6 matching bases. The CDR3 sequence is 11 residues long. Germline values: CDR1 MNHNY, CDR2 SVGAGI (reference sequence). Trimming cost V 6 bases and J 7 bases, with 10 bases left between them. As DNA, the CDR3 is TGTGCCAGCAGCCCTAGCGCGGAGCAGTACTTC. Amino acids: CASSPSAEQYF.

J is TRBJ1-6 and V is TRBV11-2; maybe TRBD1 (5 bases). The germline V gene has CDR1 SGHAT and CDR2 FQNNGV. V lost 1 base and J 7 bases, leaving 14 bases between the germline ends. The CDR3 consists of 16 residues. The CDR3 bases are TGTGCCAGCAGCTTAGGAGGGGATCGTAGGAATTCACCCCTCCACTTT. Translating gives CASSLGGDRRNSPLHF. The full variable domain, completed using reference TRBV11-2 and TRBJ1-6, is EAGVAQSPRYKIIEKRQSVAFWCNPISGHATLYWYQQILGQGPKLLIQFQNNGVVDDSQLPKDRFSAERLKGVDSTLKIQPAKLEDSAVYLCASSLGGDRRNSPLHFGNGTRLTVT.

In its sample, this clone was seen once. The V call is TRBV5-4, the J call TRBJ2-5; 9 bases line up with TRBD2. V lost 4 bases to trimming and J lost 5 bases; unmatched junction nucleotides: 15. Germline lookup yields CDR1 SGHNT and CDR2 YYREEE (reference sequence). There are 17 residues in the CDR3. The CDR3 here is CASSVGTSSQVRETQYF. The CDR3, as DNA: TGTGCCAGCAGCGTCGGGACTAGCTCCCAAGTGAGGGAGACCCAGTACTTC.

V gene TRBV7-8 combines with J gene TRBJ2-1; 8 nucleotides agree with TRBD1. Germline V gene sequence: CDR1 SGHVS, CDR2 FQNEAQ. This CDR3 spans 14 amino acids. J was trimmed by 3 bases and V by 7 bases; bases with no gene match: 5. The CDR3 DNA is TGTGCCAGCAACCCAGGGGGCCGCTACAATGAGCAGTTCTTC. It yields the protein CASNPGGRYNEQFF.

The V and J genes are TRBV27 and TRBJ2-1; TRBD2 matches at 7 bases. The junction had 7 bases not matched to a gene; V was cut back by 5 bases and J by 0 bases. The CDR3 covers 16 residues. CDR1 and CDR2 from the germline V gene are MNHEY and SMNVEV (reference sequence). The CDR3 loop is CASSARLASSYNEQFF. CDR3 coding DNA: TGTGCCAGCAGTGCGCGACTAGCTAGCTCCTACAATGAGCAGTTCTTC.

About this clone itself: A junction end diverges from the germline sequence, so it may reflect a read error. V is TRBV6-1 and J is TRBJ2-3; 14 nucleotides agree with TRBD2. This CDR3 has 16 amino acids. Per germline, CDR1 MNHNS and CDR2 SASEGT. CDR3 residues: CASSKAGTSGGNTQYF. In DNA, the CDR3 is TGTGCCAGCAGTAAAGCCGGGACTAGCGGGGGAAATACGCAGTATTTT.